The present TCR beta chain was sequenced within a study of T cells in tumors after PD-1 blockade. Clones were sequenced by immunoSEQ multiplex PCR, and TCRdb holds only the in-frame ones, with some missing. The sample comprises some 20,000 clones, around 85% of which are singletons, and just over 25% rests with the top ten. V lost 0 bases, J lost 5 bases, and 11 bases lay in between. This CDR3 comprises 14 residues. Per the germline V gene, CDR1 is LGHDT and CDR2 is YNNKEL (reference sequence). This TCR was sampled from a human donor with advanced basal cell or squamous cell carcinoma (not recorded which). This specimen consisted of PBMCs, obtained after anti-PD-1 therapy. V usage is TRBV3-1 (or the pseudogene TRBV3-2) and J usage is TRBJ2-7; D is unclear. The CDR3 protein is CASSQDQGSDEQYF. The DNA for the CDR3 is TGTGCCAGCAGCCAAGATCAAGGGTCTGACGAGCAGTACTTC.